These 27 T cell receptor beta chains came from one sample sequenced in a study of T cell changes during pregnancy in multiple sclerosis. TCRdb's copy holds only in-frame clones and misses some; the assay was immunoSEQ multiplex PCR. This table holds about 93,000 clones, 91% found once. The sample consisted of peripheral blood, taken after pregnancy. The source is a female donor in good health, enrolled as a control in a pregnancy study.

The chain has TRBV18 and TRBJ2-1; D not certain. V lost 3 bases, J lost 12 bases, and 9 bases lay in between. This CDR3 is built from 11 residues. CDR1 and CDR2 (germline): KGHSH, LQKENI. CDR3 nucleotide sequence: TGTGCCAGCTCACCCAACCTAATGCAGTTCTTC. Translating gives CASSPNLMQFF.

V usage is TRBV7-2 and J usage is TRBJ1-6, with 11 bases lining up with TRBD1. CDR1 is SGHTA, CDR2 FQGNSA, per germline. The CDR3 spans 15 residues. With V trimmed by 5 bases and J by 9 bases, 6 bases remained unmatched. Here the CDR3 reads CASSVTGTGGSPLHF. The CDR3 DNA reads TGTGCCAGCAGCGTAACCGGGACAGGGGGTTCACCCCTCCACTTT.

This chain connects TRBV7-2 to TRBJ1-3; TRBD1 matches at 9 bases. The germline V gene encodes CDR1 SGHTA and CDR2 FQGNSA. J lost 2 bases, V lost 1 base, and 6 bases had no gene match. The CDR3 covers 17 residues. The CDR3 here is CASSLGGQGLTGNTIYF. The CDR3 region has the DNA TGTGCCAGCAGCTTAGGGGGACAGGGACTCACTGGAAACACCATATATTTT.

The rearrangement joins TRBV5-6 to TRBJ1-2, with 9 bases fitting TRBD1. The ends lost 2 bases at V and 3 bases at J; junction bases unmatched: 5. Germline V gene sequence: CDR1 SGHDT, CDR2 YYEEEE. This CDR3 is built from 15 residues. This chain's CDR3 is CASSFWDRVHYGYTF. CDR3 DNA: TGTGCCAGCAGCTTCTGGGACAGGGTTCACTATGGCTACACCTTC.

The chain carries TRBV6-1 and TRBJ1-2; D is unresolved. The germline V gene has CDR1 MNHNS and CDR2 SASEGT. The CDR3 covers 13 residues. The V end was cut by 7 bases, the J end by 4 bases, with 13 bases between. CDR3: CASTRDAPYGYTF. The CDR3, as DNA: TGTGCCAGCACGAGGGATGCCCCCTATGGCTACACCTTC.

V usage is TRBV4-2 and J usage is TRBJ1-2, with D possibly being TRBD1 (5 bases). The CDR3 length is 15 residues. Germline V gene data show CDR1 as LGHNA and CDR2 as YNFKEQ. The V end lost 0 bases, the J end lost 0 bases, and 8 bases lay between the germline ends. The CDR3 region has the DNA TGTGCCAGCAGCCAAGACAGGGCCACTAACTATGGCTACACCTTC. Translation gives CASSQDRATNYGYTF.

The CDR3 DNA follows: TGTGCCAGCGGATTGTTGGGGGGGGCGACAGATACGCAGTATTTT. Its translation is CASGLLGGATDTQYF. V gene TRBV7-6 combines with J gene TRBJ2-3; D may be TRBD2 (7 bases). The CDR3 is 15 residues long. Germline V CDR1 and CDR2: SGHVS, FNYEAQ. With 8 bases removed from V and 3 bases from J, the gap between germline ends came to 18 bases.

The chain has TRBV7-2 and TRBJ2-1; the match to TRBD2 covers 9 bases. The ends lost 6 bases at V and 1 base at J; junction bases unmatched: 13. Germline values: CDR1 SGHTA, CDR2 FQGNSA. The CDR3 runs to 18 residues. The CDR3 is CASRSAGGQLLSYNEQFF. The DNA of the CDR3 is TGTGCCAGCAGGTCGGCGGGGGGGCAATTGTTGTCCTACAATGAGCAGTTCTTC.

J is TRBJ2-5 and V is TRBV18, with 7 bases identical to TRBD1. This CDR3 is 14 amino acids long. CDR1 KGHSH and CDR2 LQKENI come from the germline V gene. With V trimmed by 6 bases and J by 2 bases, 6 bases remained unmatched. The CDR3 spells CASSQAQGQETQYF. CDR3 nucleotide sequence: TGTGCCAGCTCCCAGGCACAGGGGCAAGAGACCCAGTACTTC.

The chain joins TRBV7-2 to TRBJ2-4, with 9 bases identical to TRBD2. The junction had 6 bases not matched to a gene; V was cut back by 5 bases and J by 1 base. In germline, CDR1 is SGHTA, CDR2 FQGNSA. This CDR3 is 16 amino acids long. This chain's CDR3 is CASSRPSGVAKNIQYF. The CDR3 coding sequence is TGTGCCAGCAGCCGACCTAGCGGGGTGGCCAAAAACATTCAGTACTTC.

The chain joins TRBV28 to TRBJ2-7; possible D gene TRBD1, 5 bases. The germline V gene encodes CDR1 MDHEN and CDR2 SYDVKM. This CDR3 has 15 amino acids. The germline V and J ends were trimmed by 3 bases and 6 bases, with 18 bases remaining between them. The CDR3 DNA follows: TGTGCCAGCAGTTTCTCGGACAAATCCCTACCCGAGCAGTACTTC. It codes for CASSFSDKSLPEQYF.

The V call is TRBV7-3, the J call TRBJ1-6; possibly TRBD1 for D (5 bases). Per the germline V gene, CDR1 is SGHTA and CDR2 is FQGTGA. V was clipped by 2 bases and J by 6 bases, with 11 bases between them. The CDR3 contains 15 residues. CDR3 nucleotides: TGTGCCAGCAGCTTACAGGCAGGGATTAATTCACCCCTCCACTTT. Translation gives CASSLQAGINSPLHF.

The chain couples TRBV27 to TRBJ1-4, with a weak D call TRBD1 (5 bases). Trimming left V 5 bases short and J 7 bases short, with 11 bases between. The V gene's germline CDR1 is MNHEY and CDR2 SMNVEV (reference sequence). The CDR3 is 13 amino acids. In nucleotides, the CDR3 is TGTGCCAGCAGTGAGGGAGGGACTGAAAAACTGTTTTTT. This codes for CASSEGGTEKLFF.

This rearrangement joins TRBV28 to TRBJ2-5; TRBD2 aligns across 11 bases. V gave up 7 bases and J gave up 2 bases; unmatched junction bases: 9. The CDR3 runs 16 residues. Looked up from germline, CDR1 is MDHEN and CDR2 is SYDVKM. The CDR3 sequence: CASTSFLAGGQETQYF. The DNA for the CDR3 is TGTGCCAGCACCTCGTTTCTAGCGGGGGGACAAGAGACCCAGTACTTC. The whole variable domain, filled in from reference TRBV28 and TRBJ2-5, reads DVKVTQSSRYLVKRTGEKVFLECVQDMDHENMFWYRQDPGLGLRLIYFSYDVKMKEKGDIPEGYSVSREKKERFSLILESASTNQTSMYLCASTSFLAGGQETQYFGPGTRLLVL.

The chain joins TRBV11-3 to TRBJ1-2; TRBD1 matches 9 bases. V gave up 5 bases and J gave up 4 bases; unmatched junction bases: 14. The CDR3 totals 17 residues. Per germline, CDR1 SGHNT and CDR2 YENEEA. The CDR3, as DNA: TGTGCCAGCAGCCCCGGGGATTGGACAGGGGCGTGCTATGGCTACACCTTC. Translated: CASSPGDWTGACYGYTF.

The chain carries TRBV7-8 and TRBJ2-7; 7 bases fit TRBD2. Trimming cost V 1 base and J 2 bases; bases outside gene matches: 8. There are 16 residues in the CDR3. Germline V gene data show CDR1 as SGHVS and CDR2 as FQNEAQ. The CDR3 is CASSLVSASGAYEQYF. The CDR3 nucleotides read TGTGCCAGCAGCTTAGTCTCGGCTAGCGGTGCCTACGAGCAGTACTTC.

The chain links TRBV7-3 to TRBJ2-1; D remains ambiguous. The CDR3 spans 15 residues. Trimming shortened V by 1 base and J by 0 bases, and 7 bases separated the two germline ends. From germline, CDR1 is SGHTA and CDR2 FQGTGA. DNA of the CDR3: TGTGCCAGCAGCTTAATGAGCAACTCCTACAATGAGCAGTTCTTC. It codes for CASSLMSNSYNEQFF.

This clone was observed a handful of times. V usage is TRBV25-1 and J usage is TRBJ1-6, with TRBD1 as a possible D gene (5 bases). Germline values: CDR1 MGHDK, CDR2 SYGVNS. CDR3 length equals 13 residues. V shed 3 bases and J shed 10 bases, with 10 bases lying between them. CDR3 DNA sequence: TGTGCCAGCAGTGACAGGGCGGGATCACCCCTCCACTTT. As protein: CASSDRAGSPLHF.

The V and J genes are TRBV2 and TRBJ2-5; 11 positions agree with TRBD1. The CDR3 has 14 residues. Germline trimming cut 6 bases from V and 5 bases from J; bases unmatched to any gene: 5. The germline gives CDR1 SNHLY, CDR2 FYNNEI. The CDR3 DNA reads TGTGCCAGCAGGGGGACAGGGGGACTTGAGACCCAGTACTTC. It codes for CASRGTGGLETQYF.

V and J are TRBV27 and TRBJ2-2; 7 bases agree with TRBD2. Germline CDR1 and CDR2: MNHEY and SMNVEV (reference sequence). This CDR3 contains 13 residues. Trimming took 3 bases from V and 5 from J; bases not matched to a gene: 0. Here the CDR3 reads CASSLGGTGELFF. CDR3 DNA: TGTGCCAGCAGTTTGGGAGGGACCGGGGAGCTGTTTTTT.

This chain links TRBV7-2 with TRBJ1-6; a possible D gene is TRBD1 (5 bases). Germline V gives CDR1 SGHTA, CDR2 FQGNSA. Deletions cut 5 bases from V and 5 bases from J, with 10 bases between. The CDR3 totals 14 residues. Written as DNA, the CDR3 is TGTGCCAGCAGCCAACAGGTCCATAATTCACCCCTCCACTTT. Encoded protein: CASSQQVHNSPLHF.

The chain recombines TRBV10-3 with TRBJ2-7; the D gene is possibly TRBD1 (5 bases). The CDR3 spans 12 residues. Germline CDR1 ENHRY, CDR2 SYGVKD. Between the trimmed V and J ends, which lost 5 bases and 3 bases, there was a span of 8 bases. The CDR3 nucleotides read TGTGCCATCAGTTCCGACAGCTACGAGCAGTACTTC. As protein: CAISSDSYEQYF.

The J gene is TRBJ1-2, the V gene TRBV28; a weak D match, TRBD1 (5 bases). Germline-derived CDR1 and CDR2 are MDHEN and SYDVKM. Between the trimmed V and J ends, which lost 3 bases and 3 bases, there was a span of 11 bases. The CDR3 is 14 amino acids. CDR3 DNA sequence: TGTGCCAGCAGTTTGGAGGGGACGCACTATGGCTACACCTTC. Amino acid sequence: CASSLEGTHYGYTF.

This clone was detected only once. The chain combines TRBV6-6 with TRBJ2-7; perhaps TRBD2 as D (6 bases). The CDR3 spans 14 residues. Trimming removed 2 bases at V and 3 bases at J, with 11 bases between. Germline CDR1 reads MNHNY; CDR2 reads SVGAGI (reference sequence). The CDR3 here is CASSYSVGLYEQYF. The CDR3 DNA sequence: TGTGCCAGCAGTTACAGCGTGGGACTCTACGAGCAGTACTTC.

The chain joins TRBV2 to TRBJ2-5, with 11 bases lining up with TRBD2. In germline, CDR1 is SNHLY, CDR2 FYNNEI. CDR3 size: 16 residues. Germline trimming cut 4 bases from V and 5 bases from J; bases unmatched to any gene: 9. The CDR3 loop is CASSARLAGGGETQYF. The CDR3 DNA follows: TGTGCCAGCAGTGCCAGGCTAGCGGGGGGCGGCGAGACCCAGTACTTC.

This chain uses TRBV7-2 with TRBJ1-1; 9 bases are a match to TRBD1. The CDR3 runs 12 residues. The V gene end was trimmed by 5 bases and the J gene end by 9 bases; junction bases not matched to a gene: 4. CDR1 is SGHTA, CDR2 FQGNSA, per germline. CDR3 in DNA: TGTGCCAGCAGCCCTAACAGGGGGCAAGCTTTCTTT. Residues: CASSPNRGQAFF.

This chain joins TRBV5-5 and TRBJ1-2; 8 nucleotides line up with TRBD1. The CDR3 loop spans 14 amino acids. V lost 2 bases and J lost 2; bases outside the gene matches: 2. Germline assignment: CDR1 SGHKS and CDR2 YYEKEE (reference sequence). The CDR3 sequence is CASSLDRGNYGYTF. CDR3 sequence (DNA): TGTGCCAGCAGCTTAGACAGGGGAAACTATGGCTACACCTTC.